What follows are 3 T cell receptor beta chains derived from one specimen sequenced in a study of T cell changes during pregnancy in multiple sclerosis. Assay used: immunoSEQ multiplex PCR; TCRdb lists only in-frame clones, some missing. The sample holds fewer than 60,000 clones; roughly 88% are singletons and the top ten take 1.3%. The source material was peripheral blood, sampled in the second trimester of pregnancy. The receptors here all came from a female donor with multiple sclerosis, enrolled in a pregnancy study.

In its sample, this clone was seen once. This rearrangement joins TRBV5-5 to TRBJ2-3; D gene ambiguous. The CDR3 loop spans 15 amino acids. The V end was cut by 3 bases, the J end by 0 bases, with 11 bases between. CDR1 is SGHKS, CDR2 YYEKEE, per germline (reference sequence). The CDR3 reads CASSYEPTSTDTQYF. The CDR3 region has the DNA TGTGCCAGCAGCTACGAGCCGACTAGCACAGATACGCAGTATTTT.

This clone was seen only a few times. The chain employs TRBV7-9 and TRBJ2-5; D is possibly TRBD1 (6 bases). From germline, CDR1 is SEHNR and CDR2 FQNEAQ (reference sequence). The CDR3 has 14 amino acids. Trimming removed 0 bases from V and 4 bases from J, with 9 bases in between. The CDR3 DNA sequence: TGTGCCAGCAGCTTAGCCGCAGGGGCAGAGACCCAGTACTTC. Translated, it gives CASSLAAGAETQYF.

The V call is TRBV28, the J call TRBJ1-1, with D possibly being TRBD1 (5 bases). This CDR3 region has 15 residues. V was clipped by 3 bases and J by 4 bases, with 15 bases between them. Germline V gene lookup returns CDR1 MDHEN and CDR2 SYDVKM. The CDR3 DNA reads as TGTGCCAGCAGTTTCGCGGCAGGGCCCTTCACTGAAGCTTTCTTT. This translates into CASSFAAGPFTEAFF.